The 31 T cell receptor beta chains in this list originate from one sample, sequenced in a study of post-analysis software for immune sequencing data. No cognate antigen is known for these TCRs. Unique molecular identifiers were present in the TCR beta cDNA libraries. MiXCR, applied by TCRdb to the PCR reads, yields one record per CDR3 protein. This sample has 800,000 to 950,000 distinct CDR3 sequences, with under 70% found just once. Findings of the study overall: The five TRBV segments detected at higher frequency in patients than in controls included TRBV5-6, TRBV5-1 and TRBV20-1.

The specimen sequenced was blood. These receptors were taken from a girl between 10 and 17 years old with multiple sclerosis.

This clonotype was detected only a few times. J is TRBJ2-7 and V is TRBV7-8; 7 bases fit TRBD1. The J call is doubtful: the DNA matches TRBJ2-4 better. Germline CDR1 is SGHVS and CDR2 is FQNEAQ. There are 15 residues in the CDR3. CDR3: CASSLDRGSKNIQYF. The CDR3 nucleotides are TGTGCCAGCAGCTTAGACAGGGGCTCCAAAAACATTCAGTACTTC.

The chain combines TRBV20-1 with TRBJ2-1, with 7 bases fitting TRBD2. Germline assignment: CDR1 DFQATT and CDR2 SNEGSKA (reference sequence). CDR3 size: 17 residues. The V segment lost 0 bases and the J segment 6 bases; nucleotides outside the gene matches: 14. The CDR3 loop reads CSARDPARTSSINEQFF. CDR3 bases: TGCAGTGCTAGAGATCCGGCGCGGACTAGTTCCATCAATGAGCAGTTCTTC.

In this sample, this clonotype turned up many times. This chain joins TRBV13 and TRBJ2-1; TRBD2 agrees at 11 bases. V lost 5 bases, J lost 6 bases, and 3 bases stayed unmatched. The CDR3 loop spans 14 amino acids. CDR1 is PRHDT, CDR2 FYEKMQ, per germline (reference sequence). The DNA for the CDR3 is TGTGCCAGCAGCCCGGGACTAGCGGCCAATGAGCAGTTCTTC. This encodes CASSPGLAANEQFF.

There are a few counts of this clonotype. V is TRBV18 and J is TRBJ2-1; D remains unclear. Trimming left V 6 bases short and J 9 bases short, with 15 bases between. The CDR3 length is 13 residues. The germline V gene encodes CDR1 KGHSH and CDR2 LQKENI. The DNA of the CDR3 is TGTGCCAGCTCCGACTCCGGGTCCACTGAGCAGTTCTTC. Its translation: CASSDSGSTEQFF.

The chain combines TRBV6-4 with TRBJ2-1; tentatively, D is TRBD1 or TRBD2 (5 bases each). The CDR3 loop spans 16 amino acids. V dropped 1 base and J dropped 4 bases, with 14 bases sitting between them. Germline loops: CDR1 MRHNA, CDR2 SNTAGT. DNA of the CDR3: TGTGCCAGCAGTGACTGGGCCGAGGGGAAATACAATGAGCAGTTCTTC. Amino acids: CASSDWAEGKYNEQFF.

This clonotype has a handful of counts. The V call is TRBV29-1, the J call TRBJ2-1, with 10 bases matching TRBD2. This CDR3 spans 20 amino acids. The germline V gene has CDR1 SQVTM and CDR2 ANQGSEA. CDR3 in DNA: TGCACCGCGTTGGTCCCAGGAACGAGGACTAGCGGCAGCTCCTACAATGAGCAGTTCTTC. It specifies CTALVPGTRTSGSSYNEQFF.

A note on this clonotype: At one of its ends the junction is not consistent with the germline gene, which may arise from a read error. CDR3 protein: CASSLSGSRRETQYF. The DNA for the CDR3 is TGTGCCAGTAGTTTATCAGGGTCCCGCCGAGAGACCCAGTACTTC. This sequence joins TRBV12-3 or TRBV12-4 and TRBJ2-5, with D maybe TRBD1 (5 bases). The CDR3 is 15 residues long.

The CDR3 bases are TGCAGTGCCAACTTCGGGACAGGGTTTGAGTTAGGGCAGTTCTTC. This gives the protein CSANFGTGFELGQFF. The chain recombines TRBV20-1 with TRBJ2-1; the match to TRBD1 covers 9 bases. The V segment lost 6 bases and the J segment 12 bases; nucleotides outside the gene matches: 18. The CDR3 spans 15 residues. Germline V CDR1 and CDR2: DFQATT, SNEGSKA (reference sequence).

This clonotype was counted at least ten times. This chain uses TRBV29-1 with TRBJ2-7; the D is unclear. Germline loops: CDR1 SQVTM, CDR2 ANQGSEA. CDR3 size: 11 residues. Trimming pared 6 bases from V and 3 bases from J, leaving 9 bases between. The CDR3 region has the DNA TGCAGCGTGAAATCTGTCTACGAGCAGTACTTC. Its protein is CSVKSVYEQYF.

V usage is TRBV5-6 and J usage is TRBJ2-4; 9 nucleotides align to TRBD1. The J call may not be correct, given that the DNA end is closer to TRBJ2-7. The CDR3 runs to 14 residues. Germline loops: CDR1 SGHDT, CDR2 YYEEEE. CDR3 loop: CASSRGTGLFEQYF. Here the CDR3 DNA reads TGTGCCAGCAGCCGCGGGACAGGGCTTTTCGAGCAGTACTTC.

The V call is TRBV5-8, the J call TRBJ1-2; D is ambiguous. Germline lookup yields CDR1 SGHTS and CDR2 YDEGEE. V was clipped by 4 bases and J by 2 bases, with 15 bases between them. This CDR3 has 15 amino acids. The CDR3 region is CASSIHLGRNYGYTF. The DNA of the CDR3 is TGTGCCAGCAGCATACACCTGGGAAGAAACTATGGCTACACCTTC.

In nucleotides, the CDR3 is TGTGCCAGCAGTTACGGAAGCGGGACTATCAACACAGATACGCAGTATTTT. Translating gives CASSYGSGTINTDTQYF. The chain carries TRBV6-5 and TRBJ2-3; 7 positions match TRBD2. Per the germline V gene, CDR1 is MNHEY and CDR2 is SVGAGI. The V and J ends lost 2 bases and 2 bases, in that order; junction bases with no gene match: 10. The CDR3 extends over 17 amino acids.

With respect to this clonotype: The junction differs from germline at one of its ends, possibly a read error. CDR3 DNA sequence: TGCGCCGGCAGCTTACAGGGAGACTATGGCTACACCTTC. It specifies CAGSLQGDYGYTF. The chain recombines TRBV5-1 with TRBJ1-2; possible D gene TRBD1, 6 bases. The CDR3 loop spans 13 amino acids. The germline gives CDR1 SGHRS, CDR2 YFSETQ.

The V gene is TRBV6-1, the J gene TRBJ2-7; 7 bases are shared with TRBD2. The V gene end was trimmed by 3 bases and the J gene end by 2 bases; junction bases not matched to a gene: 10. CDR3 length: 16 residues. The germline CDR1 and CDR2 sequences are MNHNS and SASEGT. The CDR3: CASSDSGTTRPYEQYF. CDR3 sequence (DNA): TGTGCCAGCAGTGATTCCGGGACTACCCGGCCCTACGAGCAGTACTTC.

This chain uses TRBV6-6 with TRBJ1-1, with D unclear. The ends were cut back, 2 bases at V and 1 base at J, with 8 bases in the middle. In germline, CDR1 is MNHNY, CDR2 SVGAGI (reference sequence). The CDR3 is 14 residues long. Here the CDR3 reads CASSYPGENTEAFF. DNA for the CDR3: TGTGCCAGCAGTTACCCGGGAGAGAACACTGAAGCTTTCTTT.

This clonotype was recorded a few times. J is TRBJ1-1 and V is TRBV5-1, with a tentative D call TRBD1 (5 bases). CDR1 and CDR2 (germline): SGHRS, YFSETQ. The length of the CDR3 is 14 residues. Deletions cut 0 bases from V and 3 bases from J, with 9 bases between. The CDR3, as DNA: TGCGCCAGCAGCTTGGGGGGCCCGGACACTGAAGCTTTCTTT. It yields the protein CASSLGGPDTEAFF.

The V gene is TRBV12-3 or TRBV12-4, the J gene TRBJ2-7; 10 bases fit TRBD1. This CDR3 has 14 amino acids. V was clipped by 4 bases and J by 4 bases; unmatched bases: 4. The CDR3 nucleotides read TGTGCCAGCAGTTCGACAGGGGGCGTGTACGAGCAGTACTTC. It is translated as CASSSTGGVYEQYF.

The sample holds a few counts of this clonotype. This chain connects TRBV12-3 or TRBV12-4 to TRBJ2-3; maybe TRBD2 (7 bases). The CDR3 is 14 amino acids. The ends were cut back, 3 bases at V and 4 bases at J, with 11 bases in the middle. The CDR3 bases are TGTGCCAGCAGTTTGAAGGGGGGGCCAGATACGCAGTATTTT. Protein product: CASSLKGGPDTQYF.

This clonotype was found once. The rearrangement links TRBV6-5 to TRBJ1-2; 7 bases fit TRBD1. V was clipped by 6 bases and J by 4 bases; unmatched bases: 5. The CDR3 runs 13 residues. Germline-derived CDR1 and CDR2 are MNHEY and SVGAGI. The chain's CDR3 is CASRKGASYGYTF. The CDR3 DNA follows: TGTGCCAGCAGAAAGGGGGCGAGCTATGGCTACACCTTC.

The chain is built from TRBV5-1 and TRBJ2-1; 9 bases align to TRBD1. The CDR3 covers 16 residues. Germline trimming cut 4 bases from V and 8 bases from J; bases unmatched to any gene: 13. Germline CDR1 SGHRS, CDR2 YFSETQ. CDR3 sequence: CASSLTGGLSLDEQFF. CDR3 nucleotides: TGCGCCAGCAGCCTGACAGGGGGTCTTTCTTTGGATGAGCAGTTCTTC.

Here the CDR3 reads CSARDMRGPDYEQYF. The CDR3 DNA sequence: TGCAGTGCTAGAGATATGAGGGGGCCGGACTACGAGCAGTACTTC. The chain links TRBV20-1 to TRBJ2-7; the match to TRBD1 covers 7 bases. After removal of 0 bases from V and 3 bases from J, the junction contained 8 bases not matched to a gene. The CDR3 contains 15 residues. Germline values: CDR1 DFQATT, CDR2 SNEGSKA (reference sequence).

The chain links TRBV29-1 to TRBJ2-7; 10 positions match TRBD2. CDR1 and CDR2 (germline): SQVTM, ANQGSEA. The ends lost 3 bases at V and 1 base at J; junction bases unmatched: 12. This CDR3 contains 17 residues. This CDR3 is CSVDPGYGAGGSYEQYF. The CDR3 region has the DNA TGCAGCGTTGACCCTGGGTATGGAGCGGGAGGGTCCTACGAGCAGTACTTC.

The rearrangement uses TRBV29-1 and TRBJ2-7; D gene uncertain. CDR1 is SQVTM and CDR2 is ANQGSEA in the germline V gene. Trimming removed 6 bases from V and 1 base from J, with 13 bases in between. This CDR3 has 13 residues. CDR3 in amino acids: CSVFTLSSYEQYF. In DNA form, the CDR3 reads TGCAGCGTATTCACCCTGAGTTCCTACGAGCAGTACTTC.

V usage is TRBV7-9 and J usage is TRBJ1-2; a weak D match, TRBD1 (5 bases). CDR3 size: 16 residues. Germline V CDR1 and CDR2: SEHNR, FQNEAQ (reference sequence). V lost 7 bases, J lost 0 bases, and 18 bases lay in between. Written as DNA, the CDR3 is TGTGCCAGCATCAAAAGAGGGGTTACAGCTAACTATGGCTACACCTTC. Encoded protein: CASIKRGVTANYGYTF. Based on the CDR3 plus reference TRBV7-9 and TRBJ1-2, the full variable domain is DTGVSQNPRHKITKRGQNVTFRCDPISEHNRLYWYRQTLGQGPEFLTYFQNEAQLEKSRLLSDRFSAERPKGSFSTLEIQRTEQGDSAMYLCASIKRGVTANYGYTFGSGTRLTVV.

This clonotype came up a few times. The chain couples TRBV6-5 to TRBJ1-2; a weak D match, TRBD1 (6 bases). Trimming removed 2 bases from V and 3 bases from J, with 22 bases in between. The CDR3 has 18 amino acids. The germline V gene encodes CDR1 MNHEY and CDR2 SVGAGI. CDR3 protein: CASSYTIGRGIGDYGYTF. The CDR3 DNA reads TGTGCCAGCAGTTACACCATCGGTAGGGGGATTGGGGACTATGGCTACACCTTC.

The chain has TRBV18 and TRBJ2-7; 7 bases match TRBD2. This CDR3 has 14 residues. CDR1 and CDR2 from the germline V gene are KGHSH and LQKENI. The V and J ends lost 5 bases and 1 base, in that order; junction bases with no gene match: 5. CDR3 amino acids: CASSYRAGSYEQYF. The CDR3 region has the DNA TGTGCCAGCTCATACCGAGCGGGATCCTACGAGCAGTACTTC.

The V call is TRBV20-1, the J call TRBJ1-2, with 9 nucleotides matching TRBD1. CDR3 length: 17 amino acids. Germline values: CDR1 DFQATT, CDR2 SNEGSKA (reference sequence). The ends lost 1 base at V and 4 bases at J; junction bases unmatched: 13. The CDR3 loop reads CSARGIGGQGSGYGYTF. Written as DNA, the CDR3 is TGCAGTGCTAGAGGGATCGGAGGACAGGGGTCTGGCTATGGCTACACCTTC.

The chain combines TRBV9 with TRBJ1-2; no definite D call. Germline V gene data show CDR1 as SGDLS and CDR2 as YYNGEE. V was trimmed by 3 bases and J by 8 bases, leaving 20 bases between them. CDR3 length: 15 amino acids. CDR3 sequence reads: CASSAYHPLVSGYTF. Here the CDR3 DNA reads TGTGCCAGCAGCGCTTATCATCCCCTGGTTAGCGGCTACACCTTC.

This clonotype was recorded a few times. V and J are TRBV29-1 and TRBJ1-5; possible D gene TRBD1, 5 bases. Germline lookup yields CDR1 SQVTM and CDR2 ANQGSEA. The CDR3 is 14 residues long. Trimming took off 6 bases at V and 5 bases at J, with 17 bases between the two ends. For the CDR3, the DNA is TGCAGCGTCTCCAAGGGGTCCAGCGATCAGCCCCAGCATTTT. It translates to CSVSKGSSDQPQHF.

Worth noting for this clonotype: The junction and the germline gene differ at one end; a read error may be behind it. The rearrangement uses TRBV7-9 and TRBJ2-1; 9 bases are shared with TRBD2. The CDR3 runs 16 residues. Germline V gene sequence: CDR1 SEHNR, CDR2 FQNEAQ (reference sequence). As DNA, the CDR3 is TGTGCCAGCAGCCCCGTTGGAGCGGGGGGTTACAATGAGCGGTTCTTC. This gives the protein CASSPVGAGGYNERFF.

The chain joins TRBV7-6 to TRBJ1-6; unclear D gene. From germline, CDR1 is SGHVS and CDR2 FNYEAQ. Trimming left V 5 bases short and J 0 bases short, with 8 bases between. The CDR3 sequence is 15 residues long. The CDR3 protein is CASSGQDSYNSPLHF. CDR3 nucleotide sequence: TGTGCCAGCAGCGGGCAGGACTCCTATAATTCACCCCTCCACTTT.